Below are 21 T cell receptor beta chains sequenced from a single sample in a study of ipilimumab plus nivolumab after autologous stem cell transplantation. Some clones are missing from TCRdb's copy, which holds only in-frame ones; the method was immunoSEQ multiplex PCR. Of around 84,000 clones in the sample, nearly 85% were seen once. The sample consisted of PBMCs, taken in a trial of ipilimumab plus nivolumab as post-transplant consolidation. Receptors originate from a male donor with diffuse large B-cell lymphoma.

The rearrangement links TRBV7-6 to TRBJ1-5; D remains unclear. Germline CDR1 and CDR2: SGHVS and FNYEAQ. V shed 2 bases and J shed 7 bases, with 6 bases lying between them. The CDR3 runs to 12 residues. The CDR3 DNA is TGTGCCAGCAGCTTACCCGAACAGCCCCAGCATTTT. Translated: CASSLPEQPQHF. Full variable domain (rest looked up from reference TRBV7-6 and TRBJ1-5): GAGVSQSPRYKVTKRGQDVALRCDPISGHVSLYWYRQALGQGPEFLTYFNYEAQQDKSGLPNDRFSAERPEGSISTLTIQRTEQRDSAMYRCASSLPEQPQHFGDGTRLSIL.

The DNA of the CDR3 is TGTGCCAGCAGCCCGGGGGGTACCTACAATGAGCAGTTCTTC. Protein product: CASSPGGTYNEQFF. This chain links TRBV6-1 with TRBJ2-1, with TRBD2 matching 7 bases. The CDR3 contains 14 residues. V was pared by 6 bases and J by 2 bases, with 4 bases of the junction left unmatched. Germline V gene data show CDR1 as MNHNS and CDR2 as SASEGT.

The chain employs TRBV7-2 and TRBJ1-5; D not certain. Trimming pared 5 bases from V and 5 bases from J, leaving 10 bases between. The CDR3 has 13 residues. Germline-derived CDR1 and CDR2 are SGHTA and FQGNSA. The DNA for the CDR3 is TGTGCCAGCAGCCCACTTTACGATCAGCCCCAGCATTTT. Translation gives CASSPLYDQPQHF.

This chain connects TRBV6-1 to TRBJ1-2; D not resolved. The germline gives CDR1 MNHNS, CDR2 SASEGT. The CDR3 sequence is 15 residues long. The V end was cut by 2 bases, the J end by 4 bases, with 14 bases between. The CDR3: CASSESRTRLYGYTF. The CDR3 bases are TGTGCCAGCAGTGAAAGTAGGACGCGCCTCTATGGCTACACCTTC.

The chain employs TRBV30 and TRBJ2-1; a possible D gene is TRBD1 (5 bases). The CDR3 contains 13 residues. Trimming cost V 8 bases and J 0 bases, with 11 bases left between them. The germline CDR1 and CDR2 sequences are GTSNPN and SVGIG (reference sequence). The CDR3 reads CALKQDSYNEQFF. CDR3 DNA sequence: TGTGCCCTAAAACAGGACTCCTACAATGAGCAGTTCTTC.

This sequence joins TRBV5-8 and TRBJ1-6; D is uncertain. Germline V gives CDR1 SGHTS, CDR2 YDEGEE. This CDR3 spans 14 amino acids. V was cut by 1 base and J by 7 bases, with 9 bases left in between. CDR3 in DNA: TGTGCCAGCAGCTTGTCGGGGTACAATTCACCCCTCCACTTT. Protein: CASSLSGYNSPLHF.

The rearrangement uses TRBV5-1 and TRBJ1-5; TRBD1 agrees at 9 bases. The CDR3 runs to 14 residues. The trim removed 3 bases at V and 3 bases at J, leaving 1 base unmatched. Per germline, CDR1 SGHRS and CDR2 YFSETQ. CDR3 DNA sequence: TGCGCCAGCAGCTGGGACAGGGCCAATCAGCCCCAGCATTTT. Translation: CASSWDRANQPQHF.

The rearrangement links TRBV4-1 to TRBJ2-6, with 7 bases that match TRBD1. The germline gives CDR1 MGHRA, CDR2 YSYEKL. The CDR3 sequence is 16 residues long. V dropped 3 bases and J dropped 2; count of bases not matched to a gene: 4. The CDR3 DNA sequence: TGCGCCAGCAGCCACACAGGGGCGACTGGGGCCAACGTCCTGACTTTC. Translated: CASSHTGATGANVLTF.

The chain uses TRBV7-8 and TRBJ2-7; 7 bases align to TRBD2. Germline values: CDR1 SGHVS, CDR2 FQNEAQ. V trimming: 5 bases; J trimming: 3 bases; junction bases outside the gene matches: 7. The CDR3 loop spans 14 amino acids. As DNA, the CDR3 is TGTGCCAGCAGCCATGGGGGGGGAGGCTACGAGCAGTACTTC. It yields the protein CASSHGGGGYEQYF.

This chain links TRBV6-6 with TRBJ1-5, with TRBD1 as a possible D gene (5 bases). The CDR3 loop spans 15 amino acids. The germline CDR1 and CDR2 sequences are MNHNY and SVGAGI (reference sequence). Trimming took 0 bases from V and 5 from J, leaving 11 bases between them. Here the CDR3 DNA reads TGTGCCAGCAGTTACTCGGGACTCCGGGATCAGCCCCAGCATTTT. Amino acids: CASSYSGLRDQPQHF.

This rearrangement joins TRBV11-2 to TRBJ1-5; D unresolved. The V gene's germline CDR1 is SGHAT and CDR2 FQNNGV. Trimming stripped 1 base from V and 5 bases from J, with 6 bases between. The CDR3 is 13 residues long. DNA of the CDR3: TGTGCCAGCAGCTTAGCTCCGTATCAGCCCCAGCATTTT. This translates into CASSLAPYQPQHF.

The chain uses TRBV19 and TRBJ1-5, with no clear D. This CDR3 has 15 amino acids. Per the germline V gene, CDR1 is LNHDA and CDR2 is SQIVND (reference sequence). V lost 3 bases to trimming and J lost 2 bases, with 11 bases between them. The CDR3 DNA sequence: TGTGCCAGTAGTATCGAGGGTCTCGGCAATCAGCCCCAGCATTTT. It is translated as CASSIEGLGNQPQHF.

CDR3 protein: CASSLSGTRSTDTQYF. CDR3 bases: TGTGCCAGCAGCTTATCCGGGACAAGGAGCACAGATACGCAGTATTTT. This sequence joins TRBV7-2 and TRBJ2-3, with a weak D call TRBD1 (6 bases). Germline CDR1 SGHTA, CDR2 FQGNSA. The CDR3 extends over 16 amino acids. V lost 2 bases and J 0 bases, leaving 12 bases between the germline ends.

There are many counts of this clone. The V call is TRBV19, the J call TRBJ2-6; the D call may be TRBD1 or TRBD2 (6 bases each). Germline loops: CDR1 LNHDA, CDR2 SQIVND (reference sequence). The CDR3 length is 19 residues. Between the trimmed V and J ends, which lost 3 bases and 0 bases, there was a span of 18 bases. CDR3 region: CASSIAGLWGASGANVLTF. The CDR3, as DNA: TGTGCCAGTAGTATCGCGGGGCTATGGGGGGCCTCTGGGGCCAACGTCCTGACTTTC. Based on the CDR3 plus reference TRBV19 and TRBJ2-6, the full variable domain is DGGITQSPKYLFRKEGQNVTLSCEQNLNHDAMYWYRQDPGQGLRLIYYSQIVNDFQKGDIAEGYSVSREKKESFPLTVTSAQKNPTAFYLCASSIAGLWGASGANVLTFGAGSRLTVL.

In its sample, this clone was seen many times. The chain carries TRBV5-1 and TRBJ1-1, with TRBD1 matching 10 bases. Germline values: CDR1 SGHRS, CDR2 YFSETQ. CDR3 length equals 14 residues. The junction had 3 bases not matched to a gene; V was cut back by 0 bases and J by 7 bases. The CDR3 region is CASSLEGTGVEAFF. The CDR3 region has the DNA TGCGCCAGCAGCTTGGAGGGGACAGGGGTTGAAGCTTTCTTT. The full variable domain, in which reference TRBV5-1 and TRBJ1-1 provide the parts outside the CDR3, is KAGVTQTPRYLIKTRGQQVTLSCSPISGHRSVSWYQQTPGQGLQFLFEYFSETQRNKGNFPGRFSGRQFSNSRSEMNVSTLELGDSALYLCASSLEGTGVEAFFGQGTRLTVV.

V usage is TRBV5-4 and J usage is TRBJ2-3; 9 bases line up with TRBD1. The CDR3 runs to 15 residues. The germline V gene encodes CDR1 SGHNT and CDR2 YYREEE (reference sequence). With V trimmed by 3 bases and J by 5 bases, 7 bases remained unmatched. CDR3 amino acids: CASSSPGQGRDTQYF. The CDR3, as DNA: TGTGCCAGCAGCTCGCCGGGACAGGGAAGAGATACGCAGTATTTT.

This rearrangement joins TRBV7-6 to TRBJ1-6; 10 bases are a match to TRBD1. J lost 3 bases, V lost 4 bases, and 3 bases had no gene match. Germline V gene lookup returns CDR1 SGHVS and CDR2 FNYEAQ. The CDR3 is 16 amino acids. CDR3 nucleotide sequence: TGTGCCAGCAGCTCCAGGACAGGGGGCTATAATTCACCCCTCCACTTT. Protein sequence: CASSSRTGGYNSPLHF.

The chain employs TRBV4-2 and TRBJ2-1; either TRBD1 or TRBD2 may supply D (5 bases each). The CDR3 totals 14 residues. The V end was cut by 0 bases, the J end by 8 bases, with 11 bases between. Germline loops: CDR1 LGHNA, CDR2 YNFKEQ. The CDR3, as DNA: TGTGCCAGCAGCCAAGATACGGGGCGAGATGAGCAGTTCTTC. This codes for CASSQDTGRDEQFF.

The rearrangement joins TRBV30 to TRBJ2-1, with D tentatively TRBD1 or TRBD2 (6 bases each). CDR3 length: 15 amino acids. V lost 3 bases to trimming and J lost 3 bases, with 15 bases between them. From germline, CDR1 is GTSNPN and CDR2 SVGIG (reference sequence). The CDR3 loop is CAWRSKGGSYNEQFF. CDR3 bases: TGTGCCTGGAGGTCTAAGGGGGGCAGCTACAATGAGCAGTTCTTC.

The chain carries TRBV4-1 and TRBJ1-2; perhaps TRBD1 as D (5 bases). Looked up from germline, CDR1 is MGHRA and CDR2 is YSYEKL. The CDR3 has 15 residues. Trimming removed 3 bases at V and 8 bases at J, with 19 bases between. Here the CDR3 DNA reads TGCGCCAGCAGCCAGGAAGGTGGGGGGGTGGTCGGCTACACCTTC. It encodes CASSQEGGGVVGYTF.

This clone was seen just once. The chain employs TRBV30 and TRBJ1-4, with a weak D call TRBD1 (5 bases). The V gene's germline CDR1 is GTSNPN and CDR2 SVGIG (reference sequence). V was clipped by 2 bases and J by 1 base, with 8 bases between them. This CDR3 has 14 residues. CDR3 sequence: CAWSRQGTNEKLFF. In DNA, the CDR3 is TGTGCCTGGAGTAGGCAGGGAACTAATGAAAAACTGTTTTTT.